This record looks at one T cell receptor (beta chain) sequence and its context. In its sample, this clonotype was seen a few times. It lacks a known antigen. Per-base quality was not reported, and no clone a single base away is much larger than it. The sample is drawn from a study of T cell repertoires in cytomegalovirus infection (dated by TCRdb to the late 2010s). General notes on the study: The HLA type of each donor mattered for the analysis, because public TCR beta signatures pointed to carriage of CMV infection along with the matching HLA type.

Data came from an Illumina HiSeq 1500. TCRdb took the public reads, trimmed them with fastp at Q25, ran MiXCR for clone calling and kept in-frame beta chains. A single entry per CDR3 protein holds the most common genes and DNA from its merged rows. Present in this sample are more than 650,000 distinct CDR3 sequences, 35% to 40% of which were seen just once. The ten largest clones capture 2.5% to 3.5% of the sample. Overall study outcomes, separate from this receptor: The ex vivo response was dominated by HLA-C-restricted CMV-specific TCR beta clonotypes, which also provided the single most frequent clonotype in two of eight donors. In both this cohort and an independent roughly 400-donor cohort, the cumulative frequency of public TCR beta family members distinguished carriers of CMV infection plus the relevant HLA type.

The sequencing input was PBMCs. This TCR derives from a human donor in good health (CMV status not recorded). Some clones in this sample may be carry-over from other donors' samples.

The nucleotide sequence is TGTGCCAGCAGCGGTGGGAGACAGGGAATATCGCATGAGCAGTTCTTC. Translated, this gives CASSGGRQGISHEQFF. The rearrangement combines TRBV7-2 with TRBJ2-1, with 7 bases in between that match TRBD1. The V end gives up 5 bases and the J end 8 bases, leaving 15 bases in the junction not matched to a gene. The CDR3 sequence holds 16 residues, the cysteine and phenylalanine included. The DNA shown is the 48-base CDR3, in frame from base 1. CDR1 SGHTA and CDR2 FQGNSA are derived from the germline V gene.